This T cell receptor (beta chain) was retrieved from a study of glioma-infiltrating T cells after dendritic cell vaccination. Findings of the study overall: Higher TCR clonality did not directly relate to longer survival.

The germline V and J ends were trimmed by 3 bases and 9 bases, with 8 bases remaining between them. CDR1 is SGHVS and CDR2 is FQNEAQ in the germline V gene. CDR3 length: 11 residues. TCRdb keeps only in-frame clones here, not all; method: immunoSEQ multiplex PCR. The table has around 100,000 clones, 80% to 90% seen once. As for this clone: Its target is unknown.

The rearrangement links TRBV7-8 to TRBJ2-5; D possibly corresponds to TRBD2 (7 bases). Sample: blood, taken before dendritic cell vaccination. The receptor's source is a human donor with glioblastoma. CDR3 residues: CASSFGGPQYF. DNA for the CDR3: TGTGCCAGCAGCTTCGGGGGGCCCCAGTACTTC.